This is a list of T cell receptor beta chains from one sample in a study of blood T cells in healthy people across ages. Using its own MiXCR run on the 5' RACE reads, TCRdb lists one record per CDR3 protein. The table shows 730,000 or so distinct CDR3 sequences, with 40% to 45% occurring only once. Sample: blood. These receptors all come from a woman aged 60-75 years in good health. Both conserved end residues are part of each CDR3. A D gene is named only where the DNA matches it firmly. Expanded clones are given a class, and other clones once, few, many or no size at all.

v_gene: TRBV6-2/TRBV6-3; j_gene: TRBJ1-2; abundance: .; d_gene: .; len: 12; CDR3aa: CASTLRAIRYTF; CDR3nt: TGTGCCAGCACCCTACGCGCTATCCGCTACACCTTC
v_gene: TRBV10-3; j_gene: TRBJ2-3; abundance: .; d_gene: TRBD2; len: 14; CDR3aa: CAIRTSGETDTQYF; CDR3nt: TGTGCCATCAGGACTAGCGGGGAGACAGATACGCAGTATTTT
v_gene: TRBV20-1; j_gene: TRBJ2-1; abundance: few; d_gene: .; len: 12; CDR3aa: CSASTAYNEQFF; CDR3nt: TGCAGTGCTTCTACTGCCTACAATGAGCAGTTCTTC
v_gene: TRBV12-3/TRBV12-4; j_gene: TRBJ1-5; abundance: .; d_gene: .; len: 16; CDR3aa: CASTLKGTKDNQPQHF; CDR3nt: TGTGCCAGCACCTTAAAGGGGACCAAGGACAATCAGCCCCAGCATTTT
v_gene: TRBV7-9; j_gene: TRBJ2-5; abundance: .; d_gene: .; len: 14; CDR3aa: CASSLDSGKETQYF; CDR3nt: TGTGCCAGCAGCCTCGACAGTGGAAAAGAGACCCAGTACTTC
v_gene: TRBV20-1; j_gene: TRBJ1-5; abundance: .; d_gene: .; len: 15; CDR3aa: CSASRGTGSNQPQHF; CDR3nt: TGCAGTGCTAGCAGGGGCACCGGGAGCAATCAGCCCCAGCATTTT
v_gene: TRBV7-9; j_gene: TRBJ2-5; abundance: .; d_gene: .; len: 15; CDR3aa: CASSLKGGTEETQYF; CDR3nt: TGTGCCAGCAGCTTAAAGGGGGGGACAGAAGAGACCCAGTACTTC
v_gene: TRBV4-1; j_gene: TRBJ1-1; abundance: few; d_gene: .; len: 16; CDR3aa: CASSQGKGWTNTEAFF; CDR3nt: TGCGCCAGCAGCCAAGGAAAAGGGTGGACGAACACTGAAGCTTTCTTT
v_gene: TRBV18; j_gene: TRBJ2-2; abundance: few; d_gene: TRBD1; len: 13; CDR3aa: CASSTTGTGELFF; CDR3nt: TGTGCCAGCTCAACGACAGGGACCGGGGAGCTGTTTTTT
v_gene: TRBV30; j_gene: TRBJ2-1; abundance: .; d_gene: .; len: 13; CDR3aa: CAWSVRGSGEQFF; CDR3nt: TGTGCCTGGAGTGTACGAGGGTCAGGTGAGCAGTTCTTC
v_gene: TRBV6-5; j_gene: TRBJ2-3; abundance: .; d_gene: TRBD2; len: 13; CDR3aa: CASRIAGVGTQYF; CDR3nt: TGTGCCAGCAGGATAGCGGGAGTTGGGACGCAGTATTTT
v_gene: TRBV29-1; j_gene: TRBJ1-2; abundance: many; d_gene: .; len: 15; CDR3aa: CSVEEAGTGLGGYTF; CDR3nt: TGCAGCGTTGAAGAGGCCGGGACGGGGTTAGGGGGCTACACCTTC
v_gene: TRBV6-2/TRBV6-3; j_gene: TRBJ2-7; abundance: few; d_gene: .; len: 15; CDR3aa: CASSYTATGSYEQYF; CDR3nt: TGTGCCAGCAGTTACACGGCAACAGGGAGCTACGAGCAGTACTTC
v_gene: TRBV7-6; j_gene: TRBJ2-6; abundance: .; d_gene: .; len: 15; CDR3aa: CASSPIFSGANVLTF; CDR3nt: TGTGCCAGCAGCCCAATTTTCTCTGGGGCCAACGTCCTGACTTTC
v_gene: TRBV15; j_gene: TRBJ2-1; abundance: .; d_gene: TRBD1; len: 15; CDR3aa: CATSRGDRAYNGQFF; CDR3nt: TGTGCCACCAGCAGAGGAGACAGGGCCTACAATGGGCAGTTCTTC
v_gene: TRBV10-3; j_gene: TRBJ2-1; abundance: .; d_gene: .; len: 14; CDR3aa: CATGSASSYNEQFF; CDR3nt: TGTGCCACAGGGTCGGCGAGCTCCTATAATGAGCAGTTCTTC
v_gene: TRBV20-1; j_gene: TRBJ2-3; abundance: .; d_gene: TRBD2; len: 15; CDR3aa: CSAGGLAGDTDTQYF; CDR3nt: TGCAGTGCTGGCGGACTAGCGGGGGACACAGATACGCAGTATTTT
v_gene: TRBV2; j_gene: TRBJ2-5; abundance: few; d_gene: TRBD1; len: 17; CDR3aa: CASSAPRGQGPQETQYF; CDR3nt: TGTGCCAGCAGCGCCCCCCGGGGACAGGGGCCTCAAGAGACCCAGTACTTC
v_gene: TRBV30; j_gene: TRBJ1-4; abundance: .; d_gene: .; len: 13; CDR3aa: CAWTSNHNEKLFF; CDR3nt: TGTGCCTGGACCTCGAACCACAATGAAAAACTGTTTTTT
v_gene: TRBV3-1; j_gene: TRBJ2-1; abundance: many; d_gene: .; len: 15; CDR3aa: CASSQGGLSYNEQFF; CDR3nt: TGCGCCAGCAGCCAAGGGGGTCTCTCCTACAATGAGCAGTTCTTC
v_gene: TRBV6-2/TRBV6-3; j_gene: TRBJ2-6; abundance: many; d_gene: .; len: 15; CDR3aa: CASSYVGAGANVLTF; CDR3nt: TGTGCCAGCAGTTACGTGGGAGCTGGGGCCAACGTCCTGACTTTC
v_gene: TRBV5-1; j_gene: TRBJ2-1; abundance: .; d_gene: TRBD2; len: 16; CDR3aa: CASSERTGTKGNEQFF; CDR3nt: TGCGCCAGCAGCGAAAGAACCGGGACTAAGGGGAATGAGCAGTTCTTC
v_gene: TRBV9; j_gene: TRBJ1-5; abundance: few; d_gene: TRBD1; len: 15; CDR3aa: CASSVRDRSNQPQHF; CDR3nt: TGTGCCAGCAGCGTCCGGGACAGGAGCAATCAGCCCCAGCATTTT
v_gene: TRBV7-3; j_gene: TRBJ2-1; abundance: few; d_gene: .; len: 13; CDR3aa: CASSRGPGREQFF; CDR3nt: TGTGCCAGCAGCCGGGGTCCCGGGCGTGAGCAGTTCTTC
v_gene: TRBV15; j_gene: TRBJ2-2; abundance: .; d_gene: TRBD2; len: 17; CDR3aa: CATPLAGGLSNTGELFF; CDR3nt: TGTGCCACCCCCCTAGCGGGGGGACTATCGAACACCGGGGAGCTGTTTTTT
v_gene: TRBV7-3; j_gene: TRBJ2-1; abundance: .; d_gene: TRBD2; len: 15; CDR3aa: CASSSPGLAFYEQFF; CDR3nt: TGTGCCAGCAGCTCACCGGGACTAGCCTTTTATGAGCAGTTCTTC
v_gene: TRBV7-2; j_gene: TRBJ2-3; abundance: many; d_gene: .; len: 14; CDR3aa: CASSLSGRTDTQYF; CDR3nt: TGTGCCAGCAGCTTATCAGGCAGGACAGATACGCAGTATTTT
v_gene: TRBV7-2; j_gene: TRBJ2-7; abundance: .; d_gene: TRBD2; len: 15; CDR3aa: CTSSLTSGSSYEQYF; CDR3nt: TGTACCAGCAGCTTAACTAGCGGGTCTTCCTACGAGCAGTACTTC
v_gene: TRBV7-9; j_gene: TRBJ2-4; abundance: .; d_gene: .; len: 14; CDR3aa: CVSSIGPKRWEQYF; CDR3nt: TGTGTCAGCAGCATAGGCCCCAAGCGGTGGGAGCAGTACTTC
v_gene: TRBV7-3; j_gene: TRBJ2-3; abundance: many; d_gene: TRBD2; len: 15; CDR3aa: CASSLWGGYTDTQYF; CDR3nt: TGTGCCAGCAGCTTGTGGGGGGGTTACACAGATACGCAGTATTTT
v_gene: TRBV29-1; j_gene: TRBJ2-7; abundance: .; d_gene: TRBD2; len: 15; CDR3aa: CSVVGLARPSYEQYF; CDR3nt: TGCAGCGTCGTCGGACTAGCCCGGCCGTCCTACGAGCAGTACTTC